The present T cell receptor (beta chain) was sequenced within a study of cytomegalovirus exposure and HLA in healthy donors. Of note for this clone: What it binds is unknown.

General study findings and limits: It was shown in a later analysis that HLA-associated TCR beta chains were more clonally expanded than other, equally common chains. V- and J-gene trimming of TCR beta was linked (in a later analysis) to a missense DCLRE1C variant.

Both 60 Vbeta primers and 13 Jbeta primers went into the PCR. Assay used: immunoSEQ multiplex PCR; TCRdb lists only in-frame clones, some missing. The table lists around 250,000 clones, around 90% of them singletons. Donors in the study were healthy people who gave bone marrow. Donors sampled were nominally healthy, though unrecorded immune exposures were likely. Trimming removed 4 bases from V and 9 bases from J, with 17 bases in between. The CDR3 has 15 residues. Germline CDR1 is SGHDT and CDR2 is YYEEEE. The sequenced sample consisted of PBMCs. The chain uses TRBV5-6 and TRBJ1-6, with D tentatively TRBD1 (5 bases). The sequence was collected from a girl aged 2-10 years in good health and CMV-seronegative. CDR3 loop: CASSPGGGESSPLHF. The CDR3 DNA sequence: TGTGCCAGCAGCCCCGGTGGGGGGGAGAGTTCACCCCTCCACTTT.